One sample yielded the 31 T cell receptor beta chains listed below, sequenced in a study of regulatory T cells in long-lasting Graves disease. Relying on iRepertoire HTBI primers and Arm-PCR of CDR3 regions, the team built TCR beta libraries. One entry per CDR3 protein results from TCRdb running MiXCR on the multiplex PCR reads. The table shows 350,000 to 450,000 distinct CDR3 sequences, with approximately 15% occurring only once. As for time point: newly diagnosed GD, antithyroid drugs for less than 3 months. Researchers made the TCR library from RNA that was extracted from PBMCs. This same sample was also part of a study on T cells in Graves' hyperthyroidism and ophthalmopathy.

The sequencing used peripheral blood mononuclear cells (PBMCs), collected at new diagnosis, from a patient treated with antithyroid drugs. These receptors originate from a man aged 35-49 years with Graves disease.

This chain uses TRBV3-1 with TRBJ1-5, with D perhaps TRBD1 (5 bases). The V end lost 1 base, the J end lost 5 bases, and 9 bases lay between the germline ends. Germline assignment: CDR1 LGHDT and CDR2 YNNKEL (reference sequence). This CDR3 has 14 amino acids. The CDR3 DNA is TGTGCCAGCAGCCAAGGGCCCAGGGATCAGCCCCAGCATTTT. Translation gives CASSQGPRDQPQHF.

This clonotype appeared a few times. The chain recombines TRBV15 with TRBJ1-4, with D hard to call. This CDR3 contains 14 residues. V lost 5 bases, J lost 3 bases, and 10 bases lay in between. CDR1 and CDR2 (germline): LNHNV, YYDKDF (reference sequence). For the CDR3, the DNA is TGTGCCACCAGCCCCCGCGGGCCTAATGAAAAACTGTTTTTT. This gives the protein CATSPRGPNEKLFF.

The rearrangement links TRBV5-1 to TRBJ1-1; D not resolved. The CDR3 totals 15 residues. Deletions cut 2 bases from V and 1 base from J, with 12 bases between. Germline loops: CDR1 SGHRS, CDR2 YFSETQ. CDR3 sequence (DNA): TGCGCCAGCAGCTTTCGGAGGGCAGGGAACACTGAAGCTTTCTTT. It encodes CASSFRRAGNTEAFF.

This clonotype was observed many times. The CDR3 here is CASSQEGPDTQYF. In DNA, the CDR3 is TGCGCCAGCAGCCAAGAGGGGCCAGATACGCAGTATTTT. V usage is TRBV4-1 and J usage is TRBJ2-3; D is possibly TRBD1 (5 bases). The V and J ends lost 0 bases and 4 bases respectively, with 5 bases between them. The CDR3 extends over 13 amino acids. Germline V gene lookup returns CDR1 MGHRA and CDR2 YSYEKL.

This clonotype was detected ten times or more. The chain carries TRBV6-1 and TRBJ2-3; 7 positions agree with TRBD1. Trimming took 8 bases from V and 5 from J; bases not matched to a gene: 4. Germline V lookup: CDR1 MNHNS, CDR2 SASEGT. This CDR3 region has 12 residues. CDR3 region: CASEGAVDTQYF. CDR3 in DNA: TGTGCCAGCGAGGGGGCTGTAGATACGCAGTATTTT.

This clonotype occurred many times. The chain carries TRBV7-9 and TRBJ2-7, with 10 bases lining up with TRBD2. The CDR3 covers 14 residues. CDR1 and CDR2 from the germline V gene are SEHNR and FQNEAQ (reference sequence). Trimming removed 5 bases from V and 7 bases from J; junction bases left unmatched: 8. The CDR3 bases are TGTGCCAGCAGCCCCAGCGGGGGGGTTGGGGAGCAGTACTTC. It yields the protein CASSPSGGVGEQYF.

This clonotype occurred a few times. The chain combines TRBV5-5 with TRBJ2-5; TRBD2 aligns across 8 bases. This CDR3 is built from 16 residues. V trimming: 6 bases; J trimming: 3 bases; junction bases outside the gene matches: 13. CDR1 is SGHKS and CDR2 is YYEKEE in the germline V gene (reference sequence). CDR3 DNA sequence: TGTGCCAGCACCCTCTTCGGGGGGGTTCAGGAAGAGACCCAGTACTTC. Protein sequence: CASTLFGGVQEETQYF.

This clonotype has ten or more counts. The V gene is TRBV7-3, the J gene TRBJ2-1; TRBD2 matches at 8 bases. This CDR3 region has 17 residues. Germline V CDR1 and CDR2: SGHTA, FQGTGA. Trimming cost V 2 bases and J 0 bases; bases outside gene matches: 6. For the CDR3, the DNA is TGTGCCAGCAGCTTATATCAGCGGGGGACCTCCTACAATGAGCAGTTCTTC. It is translated as CASSLYQRGTSYNEQFF.

About this clonotype: Mismatch with germline at one junction end may stem from a read error. This chain links TRBV5-1 with TRBJ1-5, with TRBD1 identical over 7 bases. CDR1 SGHRS and CDR2 YFSETQ come from the germline V gene. The length of the CDR3 is 12 residues. The CDR3 nucleotides are TGCACCAGGACAGGCCGCAATGAACCCCAGCATTTT. Protein: CTRTGRNEPQHF.

This clonotype was detected ten times or more. The chain combines TRBV28 with TRBJ2-1, with unresolved D. Germline assignment: CDR1 MDHEN and CDR2 SYDVKM. The CDR3 extends over 12 amino acids. The ends were cut back, 6 bases at V and 6 bases at J, with 9 bases in the middle. The CDR3 loop is CASRINSNEQFF. CDR3 in DNA: TGTGCCAGCAGAATAAATAGCAATGAGCAGTTCTTC.

Ten or more counts support this clonotype. The chain recombines TRBV28 with TRBJ2-3; D is ambiguous. From germline, CDR1 is MDHEN and CDR2 SYDVKM. V lost 5 bases to trimming and J lost 4 bases, with 13 bases between them. This CDR3 is 14 amino acids long. The CDR3: CASSPPKPADTQYF. Here the CDR3 DNA reads TGTGCCAGCAGTCCGCCTAAGCCCGCAGATACGCAGTATTTT. The variable domain in full, completed from reference TRBV28 and TRBJ2-3, reads DVKVTQSSRYLVKRTGEKVFLECVQDMDHENMFWYRQDPGLGLRLIYFSYDVKMKEKGDIPEGYSVSREKKERFSLILESASTNQTSMYLCASSPPKPADTQYFGPGTRLTVL.

The V gene is TRBV7-2, the J gene TRBJ2-3, with TRBD2 identical over 12 bases. The CDR3 is 16 residues long. Germline CDR1 reads SGHTA; CDR2 reads FQGNSA. Trimming removed 1 base from V and 6 bases from J; junction bases left unmatched: 5. CDR3 DNA sequence: TGTGCCAGCAGCTTAGGGCTAGCGGGGGGGCAGGATACGCAGTATTTT. Translating it yields CASSLGLAGGQDTQYF.

This clonotype has ten or more counts. The genes are TRBV7-9 and TRBJ2-3; the D gene is possibly TRBD1 (5 bases). Germline assignment: CDR1 SEHNR and CDR2 FQNEAQ (reference sequence). Trimming stripped 2 bases from V and 11 bases from J, with 11 bases between. The CDR3 contains 12 residues. The CDR3 protein is CASSLLGVGQYF. For the CDR3, the DNA is TGTGCCAGCAGCTTACTAGGGGTCGGGCAGTATTTT.

This clonotype was detected ten times or more. This rearrangement joins TRBV3-1 to TRBJ1-1, with D unclear. CDR3 size: 13 residues. From germline, CDR1 is LGHDT and CDR2 YNNKEL (reference sequence). V was trimmed by 1 base and J by 0 bases, leaving 3 bases between them. The DNA for the CDR3 is TGTGCCAGCAGCCAAGTTCTGAACACTGAAGCTTTCTTT. The encoded protein is CASSQVLNTEAFF.

This clonotype was counted many times. The rearrangement joins TRBV12-3 or TRBV12-4 to TRBJ2-1; D is undetermined. V dropped 2 bases and J dropped 12 bases, with 8 bases sitting between them. This CDR3 contains 11 residues. CDR3 residues: CASSLMTPQFF. The CDR3 coding sequence is TGTGCCAGCAGTTTAATGACCCCGCAGTTCTTC.

This clonotype was counted many times. J is TRBJ1-1 and V is TRBV20-1, with a possible D match to TRBD1 (6 bases). Germline CDR1 DFQATT, CDR2 SNEGSKA (reference sequence). Trimming removed 3 bases at V and 3 bases at J, with 14 bases between. The CDR3 has 14 amino acids. The CDR3 loop is CSARQGGRDTEAFF. The CDR3 DNA is TGCAGTGCTAGGCAAGGGGGTCGAGACACTGAAGCTTTCTTT.

This clonotype was seen at least ten times. The genes are TRBV6-2 or TRBV6-3 and TRBJ2-7, with TRBD1 as a possible D gene (7 bases). CDR1 is MNHEY, CDR2 SVGEGT, per germline. The V end lost 5 bases, the J end lost 5 bases, and 25 bases lay between the germline ends. The CDR3 runs 17 residues. The chain's CDR3 is CASSETLARGGYDEQYF. DNA for the CDR3: TGTGCCAGCAGTGAAACCCTAGCGAGAGGGGGCTACGACGAGCAGTACTTC.

The genes are TRBV4-1 and TRBJ1-5; no firm D call. The germline V gene encodes CDR1 MGHRA and CDR2 YSYEKL. Trimming cost V 0 bases and J 5 bases, with 11 bases left between them. This CDR3 contains 15 residues. The CDR3 bases are TGCGCCAGCAGCCAAGAGGTAGTGATCCATCAGCCCCAGCATTTT. Protein sequence: CASSQEVVIHQPQHF.

This clonotype was seen a few times. The gene calls are TRBV6-5 and TRBJ1-6; 9 positions agree with TRBD1. Germline V CDR1 and CDR2: MNHEY, SVGAGI. V lost 2 bases to trimming and J lost 7 bases; unmatched junction nucleotides: 9. This CDR3 contains 17 residues. CDR3 DNA sequence: TGTGCCAGCAGTTACCGAGAACAGGGGGCGCAAAATTCACCCCTCCACTTT. Translating it yields CASSYREQGAQNSPLHF.

This clonotype occurred a few times. This may stem from a read error, because a much larger clone lies one nucleotide away. Written as DNA, the CDR3 is TGTGCCAGCAGCTCCGGGGACAGATCCTACAATGAGCAGTTCTTC. Protein sequence: CASSSGDRSYNEQFF. The V and J genes are TRBV5-1 and TRBJ2-1; 7 bases align to TRBD1. CDR3 length: 15 residues. Germline values: CDR1 SGHRS, CDR2 YFSETQ.

This clonotype was observed many times. This chain joins TRBV5-1 and TRBJ1-6; D perhaps matches TRBD1 (5 bases). V lost 4 bases and J lost 9, with 23 bases in between. CDR3 length: 17 residues. The germline gives CDR1 SGHRS, CDR2 YFSETQ. The CDR3 DNA sequence: TGCGCCAGCAGCCGGGAGGGCCAGGGCCTTGTGGGTTCACCCCTCCACTTT. This sequence encodes CASSREGQGLVGSPLHF.

This clonotype showed up many times. V usage is TRBV15 and J usage is TRBJ2-3; tentatively, D is TRBD2 (7 bases). Germline-derived CDR1 and CDR2 are LNHNV and YYDKDF (reference sequence). This CDR3 contains 15 residues. V was trimmed by 1 base and J by 3 bases, leaving 11 bases between them. The CDR3 region has the DNA TGTGCCACCAGCAGAGGGGAGGGGGGAACAGATACGCAGTATTTT. Its translation is CATSRGEGGTDTQYF.

This clonotype was found many times. This chain links TRBV9 with TRBJ2-7; D is unresolved. This CDR3 is built from 14 residues. Germline lookup yields CDR1 SGDLS and CDR2 YYNGEE. Trimming removed 0 bases at V and 2 bases at J, with 9 bases between. The CDR3 region is CASSVGNGAYEQYF. In nucleotides, the CDR3 is TGTGCCAGCAGCGTAGGGAACGGAGCCTACGAGCAGTACTTC. Based on the CDR3 plus reference TRBV9 and TRBJ2-7, the full variable domain is DSGVTQTPKHLITATGQRVTLRCSPRSGDLSVYWYQQSLDQGLQFLIQYYNGEERAKGNILERFSAQQFPDLHSELNLSSLELGDSALYFCASSVGNGAYEQYFGPGTRLTVT.

This clonotype turned up a few times. The chain is built from TRBV12-3 or TRBV12-4 and TRBJ1-1; no definite D call. The CDR3 runs 13 residues. Trimming took 5 bases from V and 1 from J, leaving 8 bases between them. This chain's CDR3 is CASSLYRNTEAFF. The CDR3 region has the DNA TGTGCCAGCAGTCTTTATAGGAACACTGAAGCTTTCTTT.

The chain carries TRBV2 and TRBJ2-3; the match to TRBD1 covers 9 bases. The V gene end was trimmed by 1 base and the J gene end by 5 bases; junction bases not matched to a gene: 4. CDR1 is SNHLY and CDR2 is FYNNEI in the germline V gene. This CDR3 spans 15 amino acids. In nucleotides, the CDR3 is TGTGCCAGCAGTGAAGTTGGGACAGGGATAGATACGCAGTATTTT. Residues: CASSEVGTGIDTQYF.

This chain uses TRBV7-2 with TRBJ2-3; D remains ambiguous. The CDR3 covers 14 residues. Germline V gene sequence: CDR1 SGHTA, CDR2 FQGNSA. Trimming took 1 base from V and 0 from J, leaving 5 bases between them. CDR3 in DNA: TGTGCCAGCAGCTTAGAATACAGCACAGATACGCAGTATTTT. Translated: CASSLEYSTDTQYF.

This clonotype was observed a handful of times. The V gene is TRBV7-3, the J gene TRBJ2-1, with D perhaps TRBD1 or TRBD2 (6 bases each). Germline loops: CDR1 SGHTA, CDR2 FQGTGA. Trimming pared 5 bases from V and 6 bases from J, leaving 11 bases between. The CDR3 length is 13 residues. The CDR3 here is CASSQGRGNEQFF. The CDR3 nucleotides are TGTGCCAGCAGCCAGGGGCGGGGCAATGAGCAGTTCTTC.

This clonotype was observed many times. The rearrangement links TRBV3-1 to TRBJ1-1, with D uncertain. Trimming removed 4 bases at V and 4 bases at J, with 13 bases between. The CDR3 runs 14 residues. CDR1 and CDR2 (germline): LGHDT, YNNKEL (reference sequence). The CDR3 loop is CASSPAVGGTEAFF. The CDR3 DNA sequence: TGTGCCAGCAGCCCCGCGGTGGGCGGCACTGAAGCTTTCTTT.

The rearrangement links TRBV11-2 to TRBJ2-5, with D perhaps being TRBD1 or TRBD2 (5 bases each). CDR3 length: 16 amino acids. CDR1 is SGHAT, CDR2 FQNNGV, per germline. V was shortened by 1 base and J by 1 base, with 13 bases between the two germline ends. CDR3 in amino acids: CASSLGKRGVQETQYF. In DNA, the CDR3 is TGTGCCAGCAGCTTAGGGAAAAGGGGAGTCCAAGAGACCCAGTACTTC.

There are many counts of this clonotype. The genes are TRBV5-5 and TRBJ1-5; D remains unclear. Germline values: CDR1 SGHKS, CDR2 YYEKEE (reference sequence). V shed 0 bases and J shed 9 bases, with 10 bases lying between them. The CDR3 covers 13 residues. The CDR3 here is CASSLAPNWPQHF. The CDR3 nucleotides are TGTGCCAGCAGCTTGGCTCCGAATTGGCCCCAGCATTTT.

This clonotype was seen ten or more times. The rearrangement links TRBV20-1 to TRBJ2-5; no definite D call. Trimming pared 3 bases from V and 2 bases from J, leaving 13 bases between. CDR1 and CDR2 from the germline V gene are DFQATT and SNEGSKA (reference sequence). The CDR3 runs 14 residues. CDR3 DNA sequence: TGCAGTGCTAGGGTGGGCGGTGGGCAAGAGACCCAGTACTTC. Its protein is CSARVGGGQETQYF.